This TCR beta chain was retrieved from a study of blood T cell repertoires in COVID-19 (dated by TCRdb to the early 2020s). About the study as a whole: Samples covering the acute and convalescent phases of COVID-19 were provided by collaborators in the United States, Italy and Spain. Where available, HLA class I and class II types were obtained from metadata supplied by the sample provider rather than from assay-based typing. The material from the prospective study consisted of cDNA or gDNA derived from T cells, B-cell-depleted T cells, or PBMCs. The repertoires were made available in a free public database intended to serve as a resource for research on the immune response to SARS-CoV-2. Samples were obtained from the ongoing ImmuneRACE study (first 160 participants) and from about 1,300 subjects provided by 6 global collaborators. Nearly every sample came with metadata listing a de-identified subject ID, COVID-19 status, age in years and sex. Subjects who had been exposed to COVID-19, were actively infected with it, or had recovered from it provided the deeply sampled blood TCRbeta repertoires that made up the dataset.

Broad study findings and their caveats: The amount of clinical and demographic metadata varied by source and participant and was provided uncurated.

On this clone itself: Its antigen is unknown. No much larger clone exists at a distance of one base, and base qualities are not known.

As encoded in the germline V gene, CDR1 is LGHNA while CDR2 is YSLEER. At the junction V is shortened by 0 bases and J by 6 bases; bases outside the gene matches: 2. The CDR3 goes from the cysteine to the phenylalanine over 13 residues. This entry keeps only the CDR3 DNA: 39 bases, framed from base 1. Samples from volunteer blood donors who had recovered from COVID-19 were contributed by a second Seattle source. The collaborating institutions used their own protocols to collect whole blood in K2EDTA tubes. For TCRbeta analysis, collaborators shipped samples in one of three forms: frozen whole blood, isolated PBMCs, or DNA extracted from either of those sample types. TCRbeta CDR3 regions were amplified from genomic DNA by means of the immunoSEQ Assay, a bias-controlled multiplex PCR. The original pipeline was this. Nucleated cell counts per sample were estimated from amplification of reference gene primers within the assay. Sequence reads were collapsed and filtered to measure the absolute abundance of every unique TCRbeta CDR3 rearrangement. Productive Simpson clonality was computed per sample as the square root of Simpson's diversity index over productive rearrangements. Held by TCRdb, this immuneACCESS table contains in-frame sequences only and omits some clones. Under half of the omission traces to an unresolved V gene where checked; the cause of the rest is unknown. V, J and clone size reflect that table, while D and trimming were determined from the DNA. Present in this sample are 200,000 to 300,000 clones, about nine tenths of which were seen just once. About 10% of the sample is in the top ten clones.

The sequencing sample was made of peripheral blood. The chain couples TRBV4-3 to TRBJ2-7; 7 middle bases align to TRBD1. This TCR came from a man aged 40-49 years who had recovered from COVID-19. The encoded CDR3 is CASSQDTGVEQYF. The DNA sequence is given as TGCGCCAGCAGCCAAGATACAGGGGTCGAGCAGTACTTC.